The 18 T cell receptor beta chains below were found in one sample sequenced in a study of shared clonotypes between healthy human individuals. The data were produced by immunoSEQ multiplex PCR, yet TCRdb's version contains in-frame clones alone and is incomplete. The table shows about 340,000 clones, with less than 75% occurring only once. The sequenced sample consisted of memory CD4+ T cells sorted from blood. Specified subset: CD45RA-negative fraction. Receptors were obtained from a man aged 30 to 39 in good health.

The chain has TRBV27 and TRBJ2-7; D unresolved. In germline, CDR1 is MNHEY, CDR2 SMNVEV (reference sequence). CDR3 length equals 13 residues. V was shortened by 2 bases and J by 2 bases, with 7 bases between the two germline ends. The CDR3 reads CASSLRRTYEQYF. The CDR3 DNA reads TGTGCCAGCAGTTTACGTCGGACCTACGAGCAGTACTTC.

This clone has ten or more counts. The rearrangement links TRBV6-1 to TRBJ2-2; 7 bases map to TRBD1. This CDR3 is 14 amino acids long. Germline V gives CDR1 MNHNS, CDR2 SASEGT. V lost 3 bases and J lost 3; bases outside the gene matches: 1. The CDR3 loop is CASSEGTDTGELFF. Here the CDR3 DNA reads TGTGCCAGCAGTGAGGGGACAGACACCGGGGAGCTGTTTTTT.

The V gene is TRBV28, the J gene TRBJ2-7, with 11 bases fitting TRBD1. The CDR3 runs 15 residues. V dropped 6 bases and J dropped 4; count of bases not matched to a gene: 8. CDR1 and CDR2 from the germline V gene are MDHEN and SYDVKM. The CDR3 is CASRLKDRGRYEQYF. CDR3 nucleotides: TGTGCCAGCAGATTGAAGGACAGGGGGCGGTACGAGCAGTACTTC.

This chain connects TRBV29-1 to TRBJ1-5; D is unclear. V lost 4 bases, J lost 0 bases, and 7 bases lay in between. This CDR3 is built from 13 residues. In germline, CDR1 is SQVTM, CDR2 ANQGSEA. CDR3 sequence (DNA): TGCAGCGTTGTTGAGGATAGCAATCAGCCCCAGCATTTT. Translated: CSVVEDSNQPQHF.

The rearrangement joins TRBV7-2 to TRBJ2-7, with 9 bases identical to TRBD1. J gave up 4 bases and V 3 bases, and 7 bases lay outside the gene matches. Germline V gene sequence: CDR1 SGHTA, CDR2 FQGNSA. The CDR3 extends over 15 amino acids. The CDR3 loop reads CASSFTGTGRYEQYF. In DNA, the CDR3 is TGTGCCAGCAGCTTCACCGGGACAGGGCGGTACGAGCAGTACTTC.

This clone was counted only a few times. The chain joins TRBV30 to TRBJ2-7; 9 bases fit TRBD2. The CDR3 totals 14 residues. V lost 1 base, J lost 3 bases, and 4 bases stayed unmatched. Looked up from germline, CDR1 is GTSNPN and CDR2 is SVGIG (reference sequence). In DNA, the CDR3 is TGTGCCTGGAGTGGGACTAGCGCCTTCTACGAGCAGTACTTC. This sequence encodes CAWSGTSAFYEQYF.

This clone was seen more than once but under ten times. This chain uses TRBV7-8 with TRBJ2-1, with TRBD2 identical over 10 bases. After removal of 1 base from V and 4 bases from J, the junction contained 4 bases not matched to a gene. CDR3 size: 16 residues. Germline V gene lookup returns CDR1 SGHVS and CDR2 FQNEAQ. The CDR3 nucleotides read TGTGCCAGCAGCTTAGTAAGCGGGAGGGAGTACAATGAGCAGTTCTTC. This gives the protein CASSLVSGREYNEQFF.

This sequence joins TRBV7-6 and TRBJ2-3; 8 positions match TRBD1. The J segment lost 1 base and the V segment lost 2 bases, leaving 8 bases of the junction unmatched. Germline CDR1 is SGHVS and CDR2 is FNYEAQ. The CDR3 is 17 amino acids. The CDR3 protein is CASSLIGQGQGTDTQYF. CDR3 sequence (DNA): TGTGCCAGCAGCTTAATTGGCCAGGGACAGGGCACAGATACGCAGTATTTT.

This clone is labeled as medium-sized (0.01 to 0.1%). The rearrangement uses TRBV2 and TRBJ2-7; D call uncertain. Germline loops: CDR1 SNHLY, CDR2 FYNNEI. The CDR3 consists of 13 residues. V was clipped by 5 bases and J by 2 bases, with 10 bases between them. The CDR3 DNA reads as TGTGCCAGCAGTCTGTCCCCTGCCTACGAGCAGTACTTC. Translated, it gives CASSLSPAYEQYF.

V and J are TRBV2 and TRBJ2-5; no clear D. Germline V gives CDR1 SNHLY, CDR2 FYNNEI. The CDR3 totals 13 residues. The V and J ends lost 4 bases and 3 bases respectively, with 9 bases between them. CDR3 coding DNA: TGTGCCAGCAGTGTGTTCAGCAAAGAGACCCAGTACTTC. Translation: CASSVFSKETQYF.

V is TRBV5-6 and J is TRBJ2-7, with 10 bases fitting TRBD2. In germline, CDR1 is SGHDT, CDR2 YYEEEE. V dropped 0 bases and J dropped 11; count of bases not matched to a gene: 8. The CDR3 sequence is 14 residues long. The CDR3 region is CASSLGAGGLEKYF. CDR3 DNA: TGTGCCAGCAGCTTGGGAGCGGGAGGGCTAGAAAAGTACTTC.

This clone was seen a few times. This chain uses TRBV28 with TRBJ1-5, with D maybe TRBD1 (6 bases). Germline CDR1 reads MDHEN; CDR2 reads SYDVKM. The V end lost 6 bases, the J end lost 9 bases, and 15 bases lay between the germline ends. The CDR3 extends over 13 amino acids. The CDR3 nucleotides read TGTGCCAGCAGACCCGCAGGGGATGCGCCCCAGCATTTT. Its protein is CASRPAGDAPQHF.

The chain carries TRBV19 and TRBJ2-7; perhaps D is TRBD1 or TRBD2 (5 bases each). V was trimmed by 10 bases and J by 6 bases, leaving 13 bases between them. The germline V gene has CDR1 LNHDA and CDR2 SQIVND (reference sequence). The CDR3 has 11 residues. CDR3 sequence reads: CATSSGTEQYF. CDR3 nucleotide sequence: TGTGCCACTAGCTCCGGGACCGAGCAGTACTTC. The whole variable domain, filled in from reference TRBV19 and TRBJ2-7, reads DGGITQSPKYLFRKEGQNVTLSCEQNLNHDAMYWYRQDPGQGLRLIYYSQIVNDFQKGDIAEGYSVSREKKESFPLTVTSAQKNPTAFYLCATSSGTEQYFGPGTRLTVT.

This chain uses TRBV28 with TRBJ1-2; D is ambiguous. There are 14 residues in the CDR3. The V end was cut by 5 bases, the J end by 2 bases, with 12 bases between. In germline, CDR1 is MDHEN, CDR2 SYDVKM. The CDR3 DNA sequence: TGTGCCAGCAGTATCCTTCAAGGAAACTATGGCTACACCTTC. Translated, it gives CASSILQGNYGYTF.

This chain uses TRBV5-5 with TRBJ2-1, with unresolved D. The CDR3 totals 11 residues. Looked up from germline, CDR1 is SGHKS and CDR2 is YYEKEE (reference sequence). Trimming removed 2 bases from V and 10 bases from J, with 7 bases in between. CDR3: CASSLSREQFF. The CDR3 DNA follows: TGTGCCAGCAGCTTAAGTAGGGAGCAGTTCTTC.

V and J are TRBV2 and TRBJ1-5; 9 bases line up with TRBD1. This CDR3 comprises 15 residues. The J segment lost 0 bases and the V segment lost 6 bases, leaving 3 bases of the junction unmatched. From germline, CDR1 is SNHLY and CDR2 FYNNEI. CDR3 bases: TGTGCCAGCAGGGGGGACAGGGCTAGCAATCAGCCCCAGCATTTT. Translated: CASRGDRASNQPQHF. Variable domain in full (rest from reference TRBV2 and TRBJ1-5): EPEVTQTPSHQVTQMGQEVILRCVPISNHLYFYWYRQILGQKVEFLVSFYNNEISEKSEIFDDQFSVERPDGSNFTLKIRSTKLEDSAMYFCASRGDRASNQPQHFGDGTRLSIL.

The chain links TRBV25-1 to TRBJ2-2, with unresolved D. The CDR3 runs to 13 residues. Germline loops: CDR1 MGHDK, CDR2 SYGVNS. V shed 7 bases and J shed 6 bases, with 12 bases lying between them. CDR3 in DNA: TGTGCCAGCACTCAACCCAGTTCCGGGGAGCTGTTTTTT. It encodes CASTQPSSGELFF.

The J gene is TRBJ1-1, the V gene TRBV7-8, with D uncertain. The length of the CDR3 is 14 residues. Trimming removed 2 bases at V and 0 bases at J, with 7 bases between. Germline CDR1 and CDR2: SGHVS and FQNEAQ. The CDR3 DNA reads TGTGCCAGCAGCTTAAGACGGATGAACACTGAAGCTTTCTTT. This codes for CASSLRRMNTEAFF.